This T cell receptor beta chain is from a study of blood T cell repertoires in COVID-19. About the research overall: Italy, Spain and the United States were the sources of the convalescent and acute COVID-19 samples. PBMCs, B-cell-depleted T cells, or T cells provided the cDNA or gDNA that made up the material.

CDR1 and CDR2 from the germline V gene are MGHDK and SYGVNS. With 6 bases clipped from V and 8 bases from J, the junction kept 11 bases outside the gene matches. The CDR3 length is 15 residues. Original handling: Amplification of reference gene primers provided the estimated nucleated cell counts. Measured with immunoSEQ multiplex PCR; TCRdb has only the in-frame clones, and not every one. That table is the source of V, J and clone size, and D and trimming were worked out from the DNA. The sample carries 200,000 to 250,000 clones, about four fifths recorded once. This TCR was recovered from a woman aged 18-29 years with acute or convalescent COVID-19. The chain recombines TRBV25-1 with TRBJ1-4; 8 positions agree with TRBD1. The sample consisted of peripheral blood. CDR3 in amino acids: CASRKIGDRREKLFF. The DNA of the CDR3 is TGTGCCAGCAGGAAGATCGGGGACAGGCGGGAAAAACTGTTTTTT.